The sequence of this TCR beta chain was determined in a study of blood T cell repertoires in COVID-19. J lost 6 bases, V lost 3 bases, and 10 bases had no gene match. The CDR3 spans 15 residues. Germline lookup yields CDR1 LNHNV and CDR2 YYDKDF (reference sequence). The table came from immunoSEQ multiplex PCR; TCRdb's copy has only in-frame clones and leaves some out. The sample shows around 200,000 clones, approximately 80% of them seen only once. Only one count was recorded for this clone. The chain employs TRBV15 and TRBJ1-1, with TRBD1 matching 7 bases. This receptor was obtained from a human donor in a cohort sampled during active COVID-19. Source material: peripheral blood. CDR3 sequence: CATSSDLGGRAEAFF. Here the CDR3 DNA reads TGTGCCACCAGCAGCGACTTAGGGGGCCGGGCTGAAGCTTTCTTT.